The 25 T cell receptor beta chains listed next were all sequenced from one sample in a study of blood T cell repertoires in COVID-19. Data came from immunoSEQ multiplex PCR; TCRdb stores just in-frame clones and leaves some out. The sample has about 110,000 clones, approximately 82% seen once. Sequencing was carried out using peripheral blood. The receptors were gathered from an elderly woman with active or convalescent COVID-19.

This clone appeared a single time. The chain employs TRBV6-6 and TRBJ1-2, with D possibly being TRBD1 (6 bases). CDR3 length equals 16 residues. Germline V gene data show CDR1 as MNHNY and CDR2 as SVGAGI (reference sequence). Between the trimmed V and J ends, which lost 6 bases and 4 bases, there was a span of 21 bases. CDR3 loop: CASRPRLARDTYGYTF. The CDR3 nucleotides are TGTGCCAGCAGGCCACGACTTGCCCGGGACACCTATGGCTACACCTTC.

This chain links TRBV30 with TRBJ1-5, with 7 bases fitting TRBD1. The CDR3 is 14 residues long. Germline assignment: CDR1 GTSNPN and CDR2 SVGIG (reference sequence). V lost 2 bases, J lost 6 bases, and 7 bases stayed unmatched. CDR3 coding DNA: TGTGCCTGGAGTCATCGACAGGGCGGTCAGCCCCAGCATTTT. It translates to CAWSHRQGGQPQHF.

The rearrangement uses TRBV19 and TRBJ2-5, with 7 bases matching TRBD2. Per germline, CDR1 LNHDA and CDR2 SQIVND (reference sequence). V lost 0 bases, J lost 4 bases, and 8 bases stayed unmatched. The length of the CDR3 is 16 residues. CDR3 coding DNA: TGTGCCAGTAGTATAGATCGTGCCCGGGGGGTAGAGACCCAGTACTTC. The encoded protein is CASSIDRARGVETQYF.

The genes are TRBV6-5 and TRBJ2-2, with D uncertain. The CDR3 covers 15 residues. Trimming stripped 3 bases from V and 1 base from J, with 9 bases between. Germline loops: CDR1 MNHEY, CDR2 SVGAGI. CDR3 amino acids: CASSYKRLNTGELFF. The CDR3 DNA is TGTGCCAGCAGTTATAAGCGCCTGAACACCGGGGAGCTGTTTTTT.

The rearrangement links TRBV9 to TRBJ1-5; 10 nucleotides align to TRBD1. The V gene's germline CDR1 is SGDLS and CDR2 YYNGEE. The CDR3 totals 16 residues. The trim removed 4 bases at V and 0 bases at J, leaving 4 bases unmatched. The CDR3 DNA is TGTGCCAGCAGCCTCGGGACAGGGGATAGCAATCAGCCCCAGCATTTT. Its protein product is CASSLGTGDSNQPQHF. The entire variable domain, with the rest obtained from reference TRBV9 and TRBJ1-5, is as follows: DSGVTQTPKHLITATGQRVTLRCSPRSGDLSVYWYQQSLDQGLQFLIQYYNGEERAKGNILERFSAQQFPDLHSELNLSSLELGDSALYFCASSLGTGDSNQPQHFGDGTRLSIL.

This clone was detected only once. This chain connects TRBV9 to TRBJ1-1; no reliable D call. The CDR3 length is 13 residues. The germline V and J ends were trimmed by 4 bases and 1 base, with 8 bases remaining between them. The germline CDR1 and CDR2 sequences are SGDLS and YYNGEE. CDR3 sequence: CASSKTGNTEAFF. In nucleotides, the CDR3 is TGTGCCAGCAGCAAAACCGGGAACACTGAAGCTTTCTTT.

This chain links TRBV29-1 with TRBJ2-2, with D unresolved. CDR3 length equals 13 residues. The germline gives CDR1 SQVTM, CDR2 ANQGSEA. V shed 3 bases and J shed 1 base, with 6 bases lying between them. CDR3 coding DNA: TGCAGCGTTGATCGAGTGAACACCGGGGAGCTGTTTTTT. As protein: CSVDRVNTGELFF.

The V call is TRBV9, the J call TRBJ2-7, with 11 nucleotides matching TRBD1. The CDR3 totals 14 residues. Germline-derived CDR1 and CDR2 are SGDLS and YYNGEE. J gave up 4 bases and V 2 bases, and 2 bases lay outside the gene matches. The CDR3 bases are TGTGCCAGCAGCGTTGGACAGGGGGCTTACGAGCAGTACTTC. Translation: CASSVGQGAYEQYF.

The CDR3 region has the DNA TGCAGCGCCTACCAGGGGACTAGCTATGGCTACACCTTC. Amino acids: CSAYQGTSYGYTF. The chain is built from TRBV29-1 and TRBJ1-2, with a weak D call TRBD1 (6 bases). The V gene lost 7 bases and the J gene lost 4 bases, with 16 bases spanning the gap. The CDR3 has 13 residues. Germline V gene data show CDR1 as SQVTM and CDR2 as ANQGSEA.

This clone was seen once. J is TRBJ2-3 and V is TRBV5-6; 10 nucleotides align to TRBD2. This CDR3 is 18 amino acids long. Germline lookup yields CDR1 SGHDT and CDR2 YYEEEE. V dropped 3 bases and J dropped 8; count of bases not matched to a gene: 18. The CDR3 bases are TGTGCCAGCAGCTGGGCCGGGTTTCAGCGGGAGGGCCGGGCTACGCAGTATTTT. This gives the protein CASSWAGFQREGRATQYF.

J is TRBJ1-2 and V is TRBV5-1, with 8 bases aligning to TRBD1. The CDR3 has 14 residues. Germline loops: CDR1 SGHRS, CDR2 YFSETQ. Losses at the gene ends were 6 bases for V and 6 bases for J; bases not matched to a gene: 10. CDR3 protein: CASNIQGGKDGYTF. As DNA, the CDR3 is TGCGCCAGCAACATACAGGGGGGGAAGGATGGCTACACCTTC.

The V call is TRBV6-6, the J call TRBJ2-4; TRBD2 matches 9 bases. V lost 5 bases to trimming and J lost 6 bases; unmatched junction nucleotides: 17. Germline V gives CDR1 MNHNY, CDR2 SVGAGI (reference sequence). CDR3 size: 18 residues. CDR3: CASSPYPPGSGSGNIQYF. The CDR3 DNA reads TGTGCCAGCAGTCCATACCCCCCGGGTAGCGGGAGCGGAAACATTCAGTACTTC.

This clone was detected once. The chain employs TRBV6-5 and TRBJ2-6, with D tentatively TRBD1 (6 bases). CDR1 is MNHEY and CDR2 is SVGAGI in the germline V gene. With 2 bases removed from V and 4 bases from J, the gap between germline ends came to 12 bases. The CDR3 is 16 amino acids. As DNA, the CDR3 is TGTGCCAGCAGTTACGCCACAGGGACCGGGGCCAACGTCCTGACTTTC. Residues: CASSYATGTGANVLTF.

The chain has TRBV28 and TRBJ1-2; tentatively, D is TRBD1 (5 bases). Between the trimmed V and J ends, which lost 6 bases and 2 bases, there was a span of 10 bases. The CDR3 is 13 amino acids. Germline assignment: CDR1 MDHEN and CDR2 SYDVKM. Here the CDR3 DNA reads TGTGCCAGCAGCCTGACAGCAAACTATGGCTACACCTTC. It yields the protein CASSLTANYGYTF.

The chain uses TRBV28 and TRBJ1-2; maybe TRBD1 (6 bases). The CDR3 is made up of 12 amino acids. The germline gives CDR1 MDHEN, CDR2 SYDVKM. Trimming stripped 5 bases from V and 8 bases from J, with 12 bases between. The CDR3 protein is CASSQQGTGYTF. The CDR3 nucleotides read TGTGCCAGCAGTCAACAGGGAACGGGCTACACCTTC.

The V and J genes are TRBV7-9 and TRBJ2-5, with 9 bases matching TRBD1. V shed 6 bases and J 3 bases; nucleotides not matched to a gene: 11. This CDR3 region has 16 residues. Germline assignment: CDR1 SEHNR and CDR2 FQNEAQ (reference sequence). DNA for the CDR3: TGTGCCAGCAGTTCTACCCCAGGACAGGGGAAAGAGACCCAGTACTTC. Encoded protein: CASSSTPGQGKETQYF.

The chain uses TRBV27 and TRBJ2-5; the match to TRBD2 covers 8 bases. The CDR3 is 15 amino acids. Losses at the gene ends were 5 bases for V and 5 bases for J; bases not matched to a gene: 10. Per germline, CDR1 MNHEY and CDR2 SMNVEV (reference sequence). The CDR3 spells CASSGDGRAGETQYF. The CDR3 DNA is TGTGCCAGCAGTGGGGACGGGAGGGCCGGGGAGACCCAGTACTTC.

This clone showed up just once. The rearrangement joins TRBV6-4 to TRBJ1-6, with TRBD1 as a possible D gene (5 bases). V was trimmed by 2 bases and J by 10 bases, leaving 9 bases between them. This CDR3 comprises 13 residues. Germline lookup yields CDR1 MRHNA and CDR2 SNTAGT. The CDR3 DNA reads TGTGCCAGCAGTGACAGGGGAGGATCACCCCTCCACTTT. Translating gives CASSDRGGSPLHF.

J is TRBJ1-1 and V is TRBV24-1; 12 positions agree with TRBD1. In germline, CDR1 is KGHDR, CDR2 SFDVKD. J gave up 4 bases and V 7 bases, and 9 bases lay outside the gene matches. The CDR3 spans 16 residues. DNA for the CDR3: TGTGCCACCAGACCGGGACAGGGGGCGATCAGCACTGAAGCTTTCTTT. Translation gives CATRPGQGAISTEAFF.

Comments on this clone: Other DNA sequences from this sample encode an identical CDR3 as well. The chain employs TRBV12-3 or TRBV12-4 and TRBJ1-2, with TRBD1 matching over 8 bases. Trimming removed 1 base from V and 5 bases from J; junction bases left unmatched: 0. The CDR3 consists of 13 residues. The CDR3 DNA follows: TGTGCCAGCAGTTTAGGACAGGGGTATGGCTACACCTTC. This gives the protein CASSLGQGYGYTF.

CDR3 region: CASSRDNEQFF. CDR3 sequence (DNA): TGTGCCAGCAGCCGGGACAATGAGCAGTTCTTC. The chain uses TRBV7-9 and TRBJ2-1, with D unclear. The germline V gene encodes CDR1 SEHNR and CDR2 FQNEAQ (reference sequence). V was pared by 5 bases and J by 5 bases, with 4 bases between. The CDR3 sequence is 11 residues long.

The genes are TRBV5-1 and TRBJ2-1; TRBD2 agrees at 8 bases. Trimming cost V 0 bases and J 4 bases; bases outside gene matches: 6. The germline gives CDR1 SGHRS, CDR2 YFSETQ. CDR3 size: 16 residues. The CDR3 here is CASSLGGGRRYNEQFF. The CDR3 DNA follows: TGCGCCAGCAGCTTGGGCGGGGGGCGCCGGTACAATGAGCAGTTCTTC.

The rearrangement links TRBV14 to TRBJ2-1; 7 positions agree with TRBD2. The V segment lost 0 bases and the J segment 9 bases; nucleotides outside the gene matches: 11. Germline CDR1 and CDR2: SGHDN and FVKESK. The CDR3 spans 16 residues. In nucleotides, the CDR3 is TGTGCCAGCAGCCAAGATGGAGCCGCGGGAGACGGTGAGCAGTTCTTC. The encoded protein is CASSQDGAAGDGEQFF.

The V call is TRBV15, the J call TRBJ2-1, with a weak D call TRBD1 (6 bases). The ends were cut back, 4 bases at V and 8 bases at J, with 9 bases in the middle. Germline CDR1 reads LNHNV; CDR2 reads YYDKDF (reference sequence). The CDR3 is made up of 12 amino acids. Here the CDR3 reads CATSTTGYEQFF. DNA for the CDR3: TGTGCCACCAGCACTACAGGGTATGAGCAGTTCTTC.

The gene calls are TRBV7-8 and TRBJ1-5; tentatively, D is TRBD1 (5 bases). V lost 1 base to trimming and J lost 3 bases, with 10 bases between them. CDR3 length: 15 amino acids. Germline V CDR1 and CDR2: SGHVS, FQNEAQ. CDR3 region: CASSLVGATNQPQHF. Here the CDR3 DNA reads TGTGCCAGCAGCTTAGTTGGGGCTACCAATCAGCCCCAGCATTTT.